This TCR beta chain was sequenced for a study of T cell clones after liver transplantation. This CDR3 is built from 15 residues. V lost 0 bases and J lost 7; bases outside the gene matches: 5. Germline CDR1 is SGHVS and CDR2 is FNYEAQ. Sequencing was performed with immunoSEQ multiplex PCR; in TCRdb, only in-frame clones are kept and a portion is missing. Of about 51,000 clones listed, 85% to 90% are singletons. Material: CD8+ T cells from blood, obtained 12 months after liver transplant. The sequence derives from a human patient who received a liver transplant. Some T cells here may be from the graft donor. This chain connects TRBV7-6 to TRBJ2-1, with TRBD2 matching 8 bases. The CDR3 sequence is CASSLAAGGGNEQFF. The CDR3 DNA follows: TGTGCCAGCAGCTTAGCGGCGGGAGGTGGTAATGAGCAGTTCTTC.